This is a list of T cell receptor beta chains from one sample in a study of shared clonotypes between healthy human individuals. The table came from immunoSEQ multiplex PCR; TCRdb's copy has only in-frame clones and leaves some out. The sample yields some 2,100,000 clones, more than 85% seen once. Sample: naive CD8+ T cells from PBMCs. The receptors here all came from a man aged 18-30 years in good health. Some clones in this sample may be carry-over from other donors' samples. Each CDR3 is given without its conserved first and last residue. Each record gives: clone size, J gene, V gene, CDR3 protein. Size tells how often a clone was seen (once, few, many) or the class of an expanded clone, and some rows leave it out.

clone_size: NA
j_call: TRBJ2-7
v_call: TRBV27
cdr3_aa: ASSPGSYEQY

clone_size: NA
j_call: TRBJ2-5
v_call: TRBV4-2
cdr3_aa: ARSLRGRGETQY

clone_size: NA
j_call: TRBJ2-3
v_call: TRBV28
cdr3_aa: ASSLRSSAGLADTQY

clone_size: NA
j_call: TRBJ1-1
v_call: TRBV4-1
cdr3_aa: ASSQDFLGLEAF

clone_size: NA
j_call: TRBJ2-1
v_call: TRBV9
cdr3_aa: ASSVEGAHPGLEQF

clone_size: NA
j_call: TRBJ2-1
v_call: TRBV6-5
cdr3_aa: ASRMGNSPYNEQF

clone_size: NA
j_call: TRBJ1-2
v_call: TRBV13
cdr3_aa: ASSSRGQGASYT

clone_size: NA
j_call: TRBJ2-3
v_call: TRBV7-6
cdr3_aa: ASSPRGFDTQY

clone_size: once
j_call: TRBJ2-7
v_call: TRBV4-1
cdr3_aa: ASSRMLRAGPSYEQY

clone_size: NA
j_call: TRBJ1-1
v_call: TRBV27
cdr3_aa: ASSFRQGWTEAF

clone_size: NA
j_call: TRBJ2-5
v_call: TRBV28
cdr3_aa: ASSFRAVVAGERETQY

clone_size: NA
j_call: TRBJ2-7
v_call: TRBV27
cdr3_aa: ASSLRRTSYEQY

clone_size: NA
j_call: TRBJ1-2
v_call: TRBV4-1
cdr3_aa: ASSPTGVWGYT

clone_size: NA
j_call: TRBJ1-1
v_call: TRBV10-3
cdr3_aa: AISEGGSQSTEAF

clone_size: NA
j_call: TRBJ2-7
v_call: TRBV27
cdr3_aa: ASRGTGFHEQY